These T cell receptor beta chains were read from a single sample in a study of graft-versus-host responses after intestinal transplantation. Only in-frame clones appear in the TCRdb table, and some are missing; sequencing was by immunoSEQ multiplex PCR. The table has around 120,000 clones, about 93% seen once; the top ten hold around 0.12%. Antigens of these TCRs are unknown. The material was unstimulated CD4+ T cells sorted from spleen or lymph node cells, obtained before intestinal transplant. The receptors were sampled from a human donor who received an intestinal transplant. Each CDR3 is given with its conserved first and last residue. A D gene is named only where the DNA matches it firmly. Clone size is given for some rows only: seen once, a few or many times, or a class if the clone is expanded.

>NA|TRBJ2-7|NA|15|TRBV12-5
TGTGCTAGTGGTTTGGTCCGTGAGCGAACATACGAGCAGTACTTC
CASGLVRERTYEQYF
>TRBD2|TRBJ2-7|NA|16|TRBV5-1
TGCGCCAGCAGCTTGGTGGGGGGGAAGAGCTCCTACGAGCAGTACTTC
CASSLVGGKSSYEQYF
>NA|TRBJ2-5|NA|15|TRBV5-1
TGCGCCAGCAGTTTTAGGCTAGAAAGGCGAGAGACCCAGTACTTC
CASSFRLERRETQYF
>NA|TRBJ2-6|NA|14|TRBV11-2
TGTGCCAGCAGCTGGGACTCCCGGGCCAACGTCCTGACTTTC
CASSWDSRANVLTF
>TRBD1|TRBJ1-1|once|15|TRBV18
TGTGCCAGCTCACAAAACAGGGGTGGGGACACTGAAGCTTTCTTT
CASSQNRGGDTEAFF
>TRBD2|TRBJ2-1|once|15|TRBV28
TGTGCCAGCAGTGAGACTAGCGGGGATTACAATGAGCAGTTCTTC
CASSETSGDYNEQFF
>NA|TRBJ2-4|NA|17|TRBV7-9
TGTGCCAGCAGCTTAGGAGGTAAAGGCAGCGGCAAAAACATTCAGTACTTC
CASSLGGKGSGKNIQYF
>NA|TRBJ2-2|NA|14|TRBV28
TGTGCCAGCAGTTTTCTAGCACCTCCCGAGGAGCTGTTTTTT
CASSFLAPPEELFF
>NA|TRBJ1-5|NA|13|TRBV15
TGTGCCACCAGCAGAGGGGGCAATCAGCCCCAGCATTTT
CATSRGGNQPQHF
>TRBD2|TRBJ2-7|NA|14|TRBV19
TGTGCCAGTAGTGGAACTAGCGGGAGCTACGAGCAGTACTTC
CASSGTSGSYEQYF
>NA|TRBJ2-5|NA|14|TRBV7-9
TGTGCCAGCAGCCGAGGCGGTCTCCAAGAGACCCAGTACTTC
CASSRGGLQETQYF
>NA|TRBJ1-1|NA|14|TRBV6-5
TGTGCCAGTTACGTCCAAGGCGGGAACACTGAAGCTTTCTTT
CASYVQGGNTEAFF
>NA|TRBJ2-1|NA|14|TRBV7-3
TGTGCCAGCAGCTTACCGGGGCTGGGGAATGAGCAGTTCTTC
CASSLPGLGNEQFF
>TRBD1|TRBJ1-4|NA|15|TRBV6-6
TGTGCCAGCACCCCCCGGACAGGGAGGGTTGAAAAACTGTTTTTT
CASTPRTGRVEKLFF
>TRBD1|TRBJ2-7|NA|15|TRBV11-1
TGTGCCAGCAGCCGGGACAGGGGTACCTCCTACGAGCAGTACTTC
CASSRDRGTSYEQYF
>NA|TRBJ2-7|NA|11|TRBV28
TGTGCCAGCTCCGTACAAGGCGGGCAGTACTTC
CASSVQGGQYF
>NA|TRBJ1-3|NA|14|TRBV28
TGTGCCAGCAGCAGGGCAGGGTCTGGAAACACCATATATTTT
CASSRAGSGNTIYF
>TRBD1|TRBJ1-2|NA|18|TRBV7-9
TGTGCCAGCAGCCAACCAACCGGGACAGGGGGTTTTTCTCATGGCTACACCTTC
CASSQPTGTGGFSHGYTF
>NA|TRBJ1-2|NA|15|TRBV10-3
TGTGCCATCAGTGAAGGGGACCCTAAACTCTATGGCTACACCTTC
CAISEGDPKLYGYTF
>TRBD1|TRBJ2-3|NA|13|TRBV6-6
TGTGCCAGCAGTCACGGACAGGCAGGTGGGTCGTATTTT
CASSHGQAGGSYF
>NA|TRBJ1-4|once|16|TRBV19
TGTGCCAGTAGTATCCGCCACTCTGCAACTAATGAAAAACTGTTTTTT
CASSIRHSATNEKLFF
>TRBD2|TRBJ2-3|once|19|TRBV9
TGTGCCAGCAGCGTAGCGGGGGGGGGCCAGGGCCGGGGGACAGATACGCAGTATTTT
CASSVAGGGQGRGTDTQYF
>TRBD1|TRBJ1-5|NA|15|TRBV19
TGTGCCAGTACCTTAGACAGGGCCCGTGATCAGCCCCAGCATTTT
CASTLDRARDQPQHF
>NA|TRBJ2-7|NA|13|TRBV30
TGTGCCTGGAGTGTACCGGACCACTACGAGCAGTACTTC
CAWSVPDHYEQYF
>NA|TRBJ2-5|NA|14|TRBV5-6
TGTGCCAGCAGCTTGGTTGGCGGCCAAGAGACCCAGTACTTC
CASSLVGGQETQYF
>NA|TRBJ2-7|NA|17|TRBV28
TGTGCCAGCAGCAAACCCCGGGAACTCGACCCCTCCCTAAGTCGGTACTTC
CASSKPRELDPSLSRYF
>TRBD1|TRBJ2-7|NA|15|TRBV10-3
TGTGCCATCAGTTCGGACAGGGGCTCCGCCTACGAGCAGTACTTC
CAISSDRGSAYEQYF
>NA|TRBJ1-1|NA|13|TRBV10-3
TGTGCCATCACCGGGGTTGGGGGGACTGAAGCTTTCTTT
CAITGVGGTEAFF
>NA|TRBJ1-5|NA|13|TRBV6-5
TGTGCCAGCAGCTTCGGTGGGAATCAGCCCCAGCATTTT
CASSFGGNQPQHF
>NA|TRBJ2-5|NA|14|TRBV11-2
TGTGCCAGCAGCCCCCAGGGGCGTAGGGAGACCCAGTACTTC
CASSPQGRRETQYF
>TRBD1|TRBJ1-2|once|13|TRBV19
TGTGCCAGTAGTATCCAGACAGGGGGTGGCTACACCTTC
CASSIQTGGGYTF